Listed below are T cell receptor beta chains from one sample, sequenced in a study of blood T cell repertoires in COVID-19. The method was immunoSEQ multiplex PCR; TCRdb's version includes in-frame clones alone and lacks a portion of them. Of about 400,000 clones in the sample, 89% were seen once. Sequenced input: PBMCs or T cells enriched from blood (not recorded which). These receptors all come from a woman in her twenties or thirties who had recovered from COVID-19. The CDR3 runs from the conserved cysteine through the conserved F or W. The D gene is left open where the match is weak. Rows give clone size only sometimes, using once, few, many, or a class for an expanded clone.

-	-	13	TRBJ1-2	TRBV29-1	TGCAGCACCCGGGAGGAGGCTAACTATGGCTACACCTTC	CSTREEANYGYTF
TRBD1	-	14	TRBJ2-7	TRBV7-9	TGTGCCAGCAGCTTAGGACAGGGGGTCAGGGAGCAGTACTTC	CASSLGQGVREQYF
-	-	19	TRBJ1-2	TRBV14	TGTGCCAGCAGCCGGCTTGAGGACACGCCATATGGAGTGGACTATGGCTACACCTTC	CASSRLEDTPYGVDYGYTF
TRBD1	-	14	TRBJ2-7	TRBV11-2	TGTGCCAGCACCACCCCGGGACAGCCCTACGAGCAGTACTTC	CASTTPGQPYEQYF
TRBD1	-	14	TRBJ2-1	TRBV19	TGTGCCACCCGACAGGGGACGGGTTGGAGTGAGCAGTTCTTC	CATRQGTGWSEQFF
-	once	13	TRBJ2-3	TRBV6-4	TGTGCCACCCGTAGGGGGAGCACAGATACGCAGTATTTT	CATRRGSTDTQYF
TRBD2	-	15	TRBJ2-7	TRBV10-3	TGTGCCATCAGTGGCGGACTAGCGGGGGATTACGAGCAGTACTTC	CAISGGLAGDYEQYF
TRBD1	-	15	TRBJ1-6	TRBV5-1	TGCGCCAGCAGGGATAGGACAGGTGGTAATTCACCCCTCCACTTT	CASRDRTGGNSPLHF
TRBD1	-	14	TRBJ1-2	TRBV6-6	TGTGCCAGCACCGCAACAGGGGGCAGCTATGGCTACACCTTC	CASTATGGSYGYTF
TRBD1	-	15	TRBJ2-7	TRBV5-6	TGTGCCAGCAGCTTTCTTGGACAGGGGGACTACGAGCAGTACTTC	CASSFLGQGDYEQYF
-	-	14	TRBJ1-2	TRBV5-6	TGTGCCAGCAGCTTGGAGGGGGTTAACTATGGCTACACCTTC	CASSLEGVNYGYTF
-	once	13	TRBJ2-7	TRBV3-1/TRBV3-2	TGTGCCAGCAGCCAAGCTCTGTCCTACGAGCAGTACTTC	CASSQALSYEQYF
-	few	14	TRBJ1-1	TRBV7-9	TGTGCCAGCAGCTTAGTCCAGAAGAACACTGAAGCTTTCTTT	CASSLVQKNTEAFF
TRBD1	-	15	TRBJ1-1	TRBV27	TGTGCCAGCAGTCCAAGGACAGGTAAACACACTGAAGCTTTCTTT	CASSPRTGKHTEAFF